Reported below is one T cell receptor beta chain. Here immunoSEQ multiplex PCR was the method, and the copy in TCRdb shows in-frame clones only, minus some. The profile shows tens of thousands of clones, more than 75% of them singletons. This sample stems from a study of OX40 agonist ivuxolimab in advanced cancers. This TCR was recovered from an adult with an advanced solid tumor such as melanoma, head and neck, liver or kidney cancer. The source material was CD4+ or CD8+ T cells sorted from blood, sampled in a trial of the OX40 agonist ivuxolimab.

The CDR3 loop reads CASSLMVAGAGELFF. The DNA of the CDR3 is TGTGCCAGCAGTTTGATGGTAGCGGGGGCCGGGGAGCTGTTTTTT. The V and J genes are TRBV27 and TRBJ2-2, with 9 bases identical to TRBD2. The CDR3 runs 15 residues. After removal of 3 bases from V and 6 bases from J, the junction contained 5 bases not matched to a gene. Germline V gives CDR1 MNHEY, CDR2 SMNVEV (reference sequence).